This T cell receptor (beta chain) was identified during a study of Graves' ophthalmopathy and Graves' hyperthyroidism. The wider study: Peripheral blood was collected at initial diagnosis, before any treatment. Study conclusions and caveats: The model predicted ophthalmopathy progression with 60% to 71% sensitivity and approximately 72% specificity.

There are 13 residues in the CDR3. Germline V gives CDR1 SGDLS, CDR2 YYNGEE. Trimming stripped 0 bases from V and 8 bases from J, with 11 bases between. From RNA, the CDR3 regions of TCR beta chains were amplified and sequenced. First-round RT-PCR relied on HTBI primers, and a second-round multiplex PCR came next. TCRdb called the multiplex PCR reads again in MiXCR, with one record for every CDR3 protein. Here the sample spans some 350,000 distinct CDR3 sequences, about 18% being singletons. About this clonotype: What it recognizes is unknown.

The receptor was isolated from an adult woman with stable Graves' hyperthyroidism. Sequenced sample: peripheral blood. The V call is TRBV9, the J call TRBJ1-1, with D possibly matching TRBD1 (5 bases). CDR3 DNA sequence: TGTGCCAGCAGCGTAGCTGTGTGGGGGGAAGCTTTCTTT. The encoded protein is CASSVAVWGEAFF.